These T cell receptor beta chains were read from a single sample in a study of beta chain features in type 1 diabetes. Sequencing used immunoSEQ multiplex PCR; TCRdb keeps in-frame clones, though not all of them. The profile covers about 130,000 clones, with approximately 9.2% appearing a single time and around 0.7% taken by the ten largest. Sequenced sample: central memory CD4+ T cells from blood. The receptors shown here come from a man younger than 30 in good health. Both conserved end residues are part of each CDR3. The D gene is left open where the match is weak. A clone size is listed for some rows: how often the clone was seen (once, few, many), or a class if it is expanded.

clone_size d_call j_call v_call cdr3_aa cdr3_nt
- TRBD1 TRBJ1-5 TRBV6-5 CASSGEAGGTPQHF TGTGCCAGCAGTGGAGAGGCAGGGGGCACGCCCCAGCATTTT
few - TRBJ2-3 TRBV9 CASSVGVGTDTQYF TGTGCCAGCAGCGTAGGCGTCGGCACAGATACGCAGTATTTT
few TRBD2 TRBJ2-1 TRBV19 CASSMVTSGGANEQFF TGTGCCAGTAGTATGGTGACTAGCGGGGGGGCCAATGAGCAGTTCTTC
- - TRBJ2-5 TRBV7-2 CASSLVATSGETQYF TGTGCCAGCAGCTTAGTAGCGACTAGTGGCGAGACCCAGTACTTC
few TRBD1 TRBJ2-5 TRBV5-1 CATQGTDQETQYF TGCGCCACCCAAGGGACAGATCAAGAGACCCAGTACTTC
few - TRBJ2-2 TRBV28 CASSFGGLNGELFF TGTGCCAGCAGTTTCGGGGGGCTTAACGGGGAGCTGTTTTTT
- - TRBJ1-6 TRBV9 CASSAGDGNSPLHF TGTGCCAGCAGCGCGGGGGACGGAAATTCACCCCTCCACTTT
few TRBD1 TRBJ2-7 TRBV7-8 CASRPGQGYEQYF TGTGCCAGCAGACCGGGACAGGGCTACGAGCAGTACTTC
few - TRBJ1-5 TRBV7-2 CASSPRTVQPQHF TGTGCCAGCAGCCCTAGGACAGTTCAGCCCCAGCATTTT
few - TRBJ2-7 TRBV28 CASSKTGSRAYEQYF TGTGCCAGCAGTAAAACAGGGTCGAGGGCCTACGAGCAGTACTTC
- - TRBJ2-7 TRBV7-2 CASSPRTPLWGEQYF TGTGCCAGCAGCCCCCGGACACCTCTCTGGGGCGAGCAGTACTTC
many - TRBJ1-2 TRBV29-1 CSVHQGNYGYTF TGCAGCGTTCATCAGGGGAACTATGGCTACACCTTC
few - TRBJ1-1 TRBV13 CASSLGRRGENTEAFF TGTGCCAGCAGCTTAGGACGACGGGGGGAGAACACTGAAGCTTTCTTT
- TRBD2 TRBJ2-7 TRBV18 CASSRTSGGLTYEQYF TGTGCCAGCTCAAGGACTAGCGGGGGGCTCACCTACGAGCAGTACTTC
few TRBD1 TRBJ2-6 TRBV30 CAWRRDRARGGANVLTF TGTGCCTGGAGGAGGGACAGGGCAAGGGGTGGGGCCAACGTCCTGACTTTC
few - TRBJ1-5 TRBV19 CATQGSNQPQHF TGTGCCACACAGGGAAGCAATCAGCCCCAGCATTTT
- - TRBJ2-2 TRBV5-1 CASSLRTGKNTGELFF TGCGCCAGCAGCTTGCGTACAGGAAAGAACACCGGGGAGCTGTTTTTT
many TRBD1 TRBJ1-2 TRBV28 CASRTTGVDYGYTF TGTGCCAGCAGGACCACAGGGGTTGACTATGGCTACACCTTC
many TRBD2 TRBJ2-3 TRBV6-6 CASSQPSSGGADTQYF TGTGCCAGCAGCCAACCCTCTAGCGGGGGAGCAGATACGCAGTATTTT
few TRBD2 TRBJ2-3 TRBV5-1 CASGHGGASTDTQYF TGCGCCAGCGGACACGGGGGGGCTAGCACAGATACGCAGTATTTT
few - TRBJ1-5 TRBV6-5 CASSSPYSNQPQHF TGTGCCAGCAGTTCCCCCTATAGCAATCAGCCCCAGCATTTT
- TRBD1 TRBJ1-4 TRBV27 CASAPGQAREKLFF TGTGCCAGCGCCCCCGGACAGGCTCGAGAAAAACTGTTTTTT
few TRBD1 TRBJ1-6 TRBV6-6 CASSYGQGGNSPLHF TGTGCCAGCAGTTACGGACAGGGAGGGAATTCACCCCTCCACTTT
few - TRBJ2-6 TRBV5-5 CASSSPGSGANVLTF TGTGCCAGCAGCTCCCCAGGCTCTGGGGCCAACGTCCTGACTTTC
- - TRBJ1-2 TRBV7-9 CASRWGGSRDYGYTF TGTGCCAGCAGATGGGGGGGGAGCCGAGACTATGGCTACACCTTC
few TRBD1 TRBJ2-5 TRBV7-6 CASSSDRYLGETQYF TGTGCCAGCAGCTCGGACAGGTACTTGGGGGAGACCCAGTACTTC
- TRBD2 TRBJ2-5 TRBV7-9 CASSGEKRGRIETQYF TGTGCCAGCAGCGGAGAAAAGCGGGGGAGGATCGAGACCCAGTACTTC
- - TRBJ1-2 TRBV7-2 CASSLDGNGYTF TGTGCCAGCAGCTTAGACGGGAATGGCTACACCTTC
- TRBD1 TRBJ1-2 TRBV11-2 CASSLGQGRTYGYTF TGTGCCAGCAGCCTCGGACAGGGGAGGACCTATGGCTACACCTTC
- TRBD2 TRBJ2-3 TRBV9 CASSVSSGGTDTQYF TGTGCCAGCAGCGTATCTAGCGGGGGCACAGATACGCAGTATTTT
many - TRBJ1-4 TRBV7-9 CASSLTGGRFGEKLFF TGTGCCAGCAGCTTAACGGGTGGCAGATTTGGTGAAAAACTGTTTTTT
- - TRBJ2-3 TRBV6-4 CASSPLRGASTDTQYF TGTGCCAGCAGTCCTCTCCGGGGGGCAAGCACAGATACGCAGTATTTT
- - TRBJ2-5 TRBV21-1 CASRTAIQETQYF TGTGCCAGCCGAACTGCAATACAAGAGACCCAGTACTTC
- - TRBJ1-6 TRBV7-2 CASRVTGGRTNSPLHF TGTGCCAGCAGGGTTACCGGAGGGCGAACAAATTCACCCCTCCACTTT
- - TRBJ2-7 TRBV7-2 CASSPAGTPSYEQYF TGTGCCAGCAGCCCAGCCGGGACACCATCCTACGAGCAGTACTTC
- - TRBJ2-7 TRBV29-1 CSVRLGNLYEQYF TGCAGCGTTAGACTAGGAAATCTTTACGAGCAGTACTTC
- - TRBJ2-1 TRBV6-6 CASSAPISYNEQFF TGTGCCAGCAGTGCCCCTATCTCCTACAATGAGCAGTTCTTC
- - TRBJ1-1 TRBV6-5 CASSSPVNTEAFF TGTGCCAGCAGTTCGCCGGTGAACACTGAAGCTTTCTTT
- - TRBJ2-5 TRBV7-3 CASRGKGKETQYF TGTGCCAGCAGGGGGAAGGGGAAAGAGACCCAGTACTTC
few - TRBJ1-6 TRBV10-3 CAITPASENSPLHF TGTGCCATCACCCCGGCAAGCGAAAATTCACCCCTCCACTTT
few TRBD1 TRBJ2-7 TRBV6-6 CASSYKDRGYEQYF TGTGCCAGCAGTTACAAAGACAGGGGCTACGAGCAGTACTTC
- - TRBJ1-2 TRBV27 CASNDRVGAAPHGYTF TGTGCCAGCAATGACCGAGTGGGGGCAGCCCCGCATGGCTACACCTTC
few - TRBJ1-2 TRBV29-1 CSVHNPGYTF TGCAGCGTGCACAACCCCGGCTACACCTTC
few TRBD2 TRBJ2-3 TRBV7-2 CASRASGGADTQYF TGTGCCAGCAGGGCCAGCGGGGGCGCAGATACGCAGTATTTT
- TRBD1 TRBJ1-2 TRBV27 CASSASGTGGAGYTF TGTGCCAGCAGCGCCTCCGGGACAGGGGGCGCTGGCTACACCTTC
- - TRBJ2-7 TRBV7-2 CASSLATEQYF TGTGCCAGCAGCTTAGCGACAGAGCAGTACTTC
- TRBD1 TRBJ1-1 TRBV9 CASSATGVSTEAFF TGTGCCAGCAGCGCGACAGGGGTGAGCACTGAAGCTTTCTTT
many - TRBJ1-4 TRBV7-9 CASSSHLAGTNEKLFF TGTGCCAGCAGCTCCCACCTGGCAGGGACTAATGAAAAACTGTTTTTT
few - TRBJ2-5 TRBV4-2 CASSPRVGETQYF TGTGCCAGCAGCCCCAGGGTAGGAGAGACCCAGTACTTC
few - TRBJ2-1 TRBV18 CATRKGQNNEQFF TGTGCCACCCGGAAGGGGCAGAACAATGAGCAGTTCTTC
- TRBD2 TRBJ2-1 TRBV5-5 CASRRTGGSYNEQFF TGTGCCAGCAGGCGTACGGGGGGGAGCTACAATGAGCAGTTCTTC
- TRBD2 TRBJ2-4 TRBV7-3 CASSLSGGSKNIQYF TGTGCCAGCAGCTTGTCGGGGGGATCCAAAAACATTCAGTACTTC
few - TRBJ2-5 TRBV5-6 CASSLFRGFETQYF TGTGCCAGCAGCTTGTTCCGGGGGTTCGAGACCCAGTACTTC
few - TRBJ2-7 TRBV6-1 CASMEAVDEQYF TGTGCCAGCATGGAGGCGGTGGACGAGCAGTACTTC
- - TRBJ1-1 TRBV30 CAWSVGSMNTEAFF TGTGCCTGGAGTGTAGGGAGTATGAACACTGAAGCTTTCTTT
- - TRBJ2-5 TRBV7-2 CASSSRDFQETQYF TGTGCCAGCAGCTCCCGGGACTTTCAAGAGACCCAGTACTTC
- - TRBJ2-3 TRBV7-2 CASSLVPSGSSSTDTQYF TGTGCCAGCAGCTTAGTTCCCAGCGGGTCCTCTAGCACAGATACGCAGTATTTT
- - TRBJ2-5 TRBV4-3 CASSQRREETQYF TGCGCCAGCAGCCAGAGGAGGGAAGAGACCCAGTACTTC
- TRBD1 TRBJ1-5 TRBV5-1 CASSLGGTGGNQPQHF TGCGCCAGCAGCTTGGGGGGGACAGGGGGCAATCAGCCCCAGCATTTT